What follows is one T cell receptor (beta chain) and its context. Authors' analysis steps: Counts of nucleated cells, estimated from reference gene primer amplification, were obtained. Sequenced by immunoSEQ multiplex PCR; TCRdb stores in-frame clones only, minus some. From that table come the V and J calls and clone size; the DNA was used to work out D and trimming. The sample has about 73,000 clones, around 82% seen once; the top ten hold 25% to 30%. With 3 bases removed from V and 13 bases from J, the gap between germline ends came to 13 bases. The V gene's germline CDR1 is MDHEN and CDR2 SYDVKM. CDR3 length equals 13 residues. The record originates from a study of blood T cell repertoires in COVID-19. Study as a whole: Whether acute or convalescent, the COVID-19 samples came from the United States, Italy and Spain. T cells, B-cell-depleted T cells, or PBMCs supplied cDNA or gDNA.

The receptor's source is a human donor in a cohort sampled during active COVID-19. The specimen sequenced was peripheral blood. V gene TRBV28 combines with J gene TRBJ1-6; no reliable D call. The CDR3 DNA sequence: TGTGCCAGCAGTTTTAAAGGGAGTAGGCCCCTCCACTTT. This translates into CASSFKGSRPLHF.